The 4 T cell receptor beta chains below were found in one sample sequenced in a study of blood T cell repertoires in COVID-19. Sequenced by immunoSEQ multiplex PCR; TCRdb stores in-frame clones only, minus some. Of approximately 100,000 clones listed, about 90% were seen once; the top ten hold about 18%. Sequencing was carried out using peripheral blood. Receptors were obtained from a man aged 45-60 years with acute or convalescent COVID-19.

The J gene is TRBJ2-7, the V gene TRBV6-5; D gene uncertain. Between the trimmed V and J ends, which lost 6 bases and 3 bases, there was a span of 6 bases. Looked up from germline, CDR1 is MNHEY and CDR2 is SVGAGI. The CDR3 covers 11 residues. CDR3: CASSDNYEQYF. The CDR3 DNA sequence: TGTGCCAGCAGCGACAACTACGAGCAGTACTTC.

The chain couples TRBV6-1 to TRBJ2-1; 8 bases are a match to TRBD1. Losses at the gene ends were 3 bases for V and 2 bases for J; bases not matched to a gene: 3. The CDR3 is made up of 15 amino acids. Looked up from germline, CDR1 is MNHNS and CDR2 is SASEGT. In DNA, the CDR3 is TGTGCCAGCAGTGAGGGGACAGGTCCCTACAATGAGCAGTTCTTC. This sequence encodes CASSEGTGPYNEQFF.

The chain joins TRBV3-1 (or the pseudogene TRBV3-2) to TRBJ2-3; TRBD2 matches 8 bases. This CDR3 comprises 15 residues. J lost 4 bases, V lost 2 bases, and 5 bases had no gene match. Germline CDR1 LGHDT, CDR2 YNNKEL (reference sequence). CDR3 sequence: CASSQSLRGADTQYF. CDR3 DNA: TGTGCCAGCAGCCAAAGCTTGCGGGGGGCAGATACGCAGTATTTT.

The rearrangement links TRBV3-1 (or the pseudogene TRBV3-2) to TRBJ2-2; D ambiguous. The CDR3 covers 13 residues. The V end was cut by 4 bases, the J end by 4 bases, with 7 bases between. Germline V gives CDR1 LGHDT, CDR2 YNNKEL (reference sequence). In DNA form, the CDR3 reads TGTGCCAGCAGCCTCGTTCCCACCGGGGAGCTGTTTTTT. Translating gives CASSLVPTGELFF.